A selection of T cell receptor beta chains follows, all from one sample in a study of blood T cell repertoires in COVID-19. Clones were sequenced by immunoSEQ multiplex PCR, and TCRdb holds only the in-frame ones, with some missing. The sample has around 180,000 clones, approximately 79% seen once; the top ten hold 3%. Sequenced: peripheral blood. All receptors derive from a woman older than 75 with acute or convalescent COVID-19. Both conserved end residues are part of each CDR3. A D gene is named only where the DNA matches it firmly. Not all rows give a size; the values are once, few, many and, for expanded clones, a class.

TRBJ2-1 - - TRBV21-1 CASSDRTGRMDEQFF TGTGCCAGCAGCGACCGGACAGGGCGTATGGATGAGCAGTTCTTC
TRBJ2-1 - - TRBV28 CASSTQGAIYNEQFF TGTGCCAGCAGTACGCAAGGAGCGATTTACAATGAGCAGTTCTTC
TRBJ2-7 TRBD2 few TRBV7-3 CASSHSGLYEQYF TGTGCCAGCAGCCATAGCGGGCTTTACGAGCAGTACTTC
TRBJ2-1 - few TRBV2 CASSERSGETYNEQFF TGTGCCAGCAGTGAAAGGTCGGGAGAAACCTACAATGAGCAGTTCTTC
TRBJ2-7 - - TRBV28 CASSPLSPGHPEREQYF TGTGCCAGCAGCCCACTCTCCCCGGGACATCCGGAACGCGAGCAGTACTTC
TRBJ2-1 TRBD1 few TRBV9 CASSVLGQGAYEQFF TGTGCCAGCAGCGTACTCGGACAGGGGGCCTATGAGCAGTTCTTC
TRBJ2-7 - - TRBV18 CASSTDSSSYEQYF TGTGCCAGCTCCACGGACAGCAGCTCCTACGAGCAGTACTTC
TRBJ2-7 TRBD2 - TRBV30 CAWNPGGPDEQYF TGTGCCTGGAACCCGGGAGGGCCGGACGAGCAGTACTTC
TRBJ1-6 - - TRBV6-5 CASSPGTYNSPLHF TGTGCCAGCAGTCCCGGGACATATAATTCACCCCTCCACTTT
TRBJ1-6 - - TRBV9 CASSVSTDNSPLHF TGTGCCAGCAGCGTATCGACAGATAATTCACCCCTCCACTTT
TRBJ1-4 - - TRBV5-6 CASSAQYRVEKLFF TGTGCCAGCAGCGCACAATACAGGGTTGAAAAACTGTTTTTT
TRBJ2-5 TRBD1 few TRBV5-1 CASSLVTGQGAGETQYF TGCGCCAGCAGCTTGGTAACGGGACAGGGGGCAGGAGAGACCCAGTACTTC
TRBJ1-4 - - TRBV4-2 CASSQDAIPAGEKLFF TGTGCCAGCAGCCAAGATGCGATCCCTGCCGGTGAAAAACTGTTTTTT
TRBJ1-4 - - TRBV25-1 CASSGEAAATNEKLFF TGTGCCAGCAGTGGGGAGGCAGCTGCAACTAATGAAAAACTGTTTTTT
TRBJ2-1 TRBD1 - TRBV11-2 CASSTQGAAYNEQFF TGTGCCAGCAGCACACAGGGGGCTGCCTACAATGAGCAGTTCTTC
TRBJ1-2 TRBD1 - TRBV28 CASSSDRGQVDGYTF TGTGCCAGCAGTTCAGACAGGGGGCAAGTCGATGGCTACACCTTC
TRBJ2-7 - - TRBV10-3 CAINRGDGASTYEQYF TGTGCCATCAACCGAGGTGACGGAGCATCCACCTACGAGCAGTACTTC
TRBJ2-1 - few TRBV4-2 CASSQEVHSYNEQFF TGTGCCAGCAGCCAAGAGGTACACTCCTACAATGAGCAGTTCTTC
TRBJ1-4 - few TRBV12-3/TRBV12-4 CASSLYRNEKLFF TGTGCCAGCAGTTTATACAGAAATGAAAAACTGTTTTTT
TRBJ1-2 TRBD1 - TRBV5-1 CASSEGLQGMSAGYTF TGCGCCAGCAGCGAAGGATTACAGGGGATGTCGGCCGGCTACACCTTC
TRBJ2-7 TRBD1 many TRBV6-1 CASSEYRGPFYEQYF TGTGCCAGCAGTGAATACAGGGGGCCCTTCTACGAGCAGTACTTC
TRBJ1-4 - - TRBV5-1 CASSRITGTTTNEKLFF TGCGCCAGCAGCAGAATAACAGGGACGACAACTAATGAAAAACTGTTTTTT
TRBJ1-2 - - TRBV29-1 CSVASYYGYTF TGCAGCGTTGCGAGCTACTATGGCTACACCTTC
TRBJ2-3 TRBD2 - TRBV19 CASSRLAGVLLDTQYF TGTGCCAGTAGCCGACTAGCGGGAGTATTACTAGATACGCAGTATTTT
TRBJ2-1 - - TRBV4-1 CASSQEGQRNEQFF TGCGCCAGCAGCCAGGAAGGACAGAGGAATGAGCAGTTCTTC
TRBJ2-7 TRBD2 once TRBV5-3 CARLSGTRSYEQYF TGTGCCAGACTTAGCGGGACCCGATCCTACGAGCAGTACTTC
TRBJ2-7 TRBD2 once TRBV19 CASRLAGGHEQYF TGTGCCAGTAGACTAGCGGGAGGTCACGAGCAGTACTTC
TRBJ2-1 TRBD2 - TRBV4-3 CASSQERPGGLSVDEQFF TGCGCCAGCAGCCAAGAAAGACCGGGAGGCCTATCGGTGGATGAGCAGTTCTTC
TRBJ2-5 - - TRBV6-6 CASQRSSETQYF TGTGCCAGCCAAAGATCCAGTGAGACCCAGTACTTC
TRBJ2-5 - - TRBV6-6 CASSNDQPWAGTQYF TGTGCCAGCAGTAACGACCAGCCTTGGGCCGGGACCCAGTACTTC
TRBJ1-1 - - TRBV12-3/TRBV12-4 CASSSVVADEAFF TGTGCCAGCAGTTCGGTCGTAGCGGACGAAGCTTTCTTT
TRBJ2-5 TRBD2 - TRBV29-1 CSAELAGAETQYF TGCAGCGCCGAACTAGCGGGAGCTGAGACCCAGTACTTC
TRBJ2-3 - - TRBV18 CASSREIRYTDTQYF TGTGCCAGCTCACGGGAGATAAGGTACACAGATACGCAGTATTTT
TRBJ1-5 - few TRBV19 CASSIDEFGNQPQHF TGTGCCAGTAGTATAGATGAGTTTGGCAATCAGCCCCAGCATTTT
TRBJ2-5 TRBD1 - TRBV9 CASSVSGQGARETQYF TGTGCCAGCAGCGTCAGCGGACAGGGGGCACGGGAGACCCAGTACTTC
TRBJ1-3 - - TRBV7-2 CASSYRTDVAGNTIYF TGTGCCAGCAGCTATAGGACAGATGTGGCTGGAAACACCATATATTTT
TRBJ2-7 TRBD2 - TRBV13 CASSRPGTSGYEQYF TGTGCCAGCAGCCGCCCAGGGACTAGCGGTTACGAGCAGTACTTC
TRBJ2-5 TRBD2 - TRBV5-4 CASSQGLAGLETQYF TGTGCCAGCAGCCAAGGACTAGCGGGATTGGAGACCCAGTACTTC
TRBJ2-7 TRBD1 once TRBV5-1 CASKGTGGPYEQYF TGCGCCAGCAAGGGAACAGGGGGTCCCTACGAGCAGTACTTC
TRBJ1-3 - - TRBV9 CASSVGRESGNTIYF TGTGCCAGCAGCGTAGGGAGGGAATCTGGAAACACCATATATTTT
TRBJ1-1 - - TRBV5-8 CASSLGRDTEAFF TGTGCCAGCAGCTTGGGCAGGGACACTGAAGCTTTCTTT
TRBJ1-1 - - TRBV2 CASSEQENTEAFF TGTGCCAGCAGTGAACAGGAGAACACTGAAGCTTTCTTT
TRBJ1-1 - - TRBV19 CASSLDSAATEAFF TGTGCCAGTAGTCTGGACAGTGCCGCCACTGAAGCTTTCTTT
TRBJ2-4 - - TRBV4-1 CASTPFREFRNIQYF TGCGCCAGCACCCCCTTCCGGGAGTTTAGAAACATTCAGTACTTC
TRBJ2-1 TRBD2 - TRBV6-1 CASSEGTSGRVGNEQFF TGTGCCAGCAGTGAAGGGACTAGCGGGAGAGTTGGCAATGAGCAGTTCTTC
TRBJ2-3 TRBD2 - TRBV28 CASSLTVRSGGSTDTQYF TGTGCCAGCAGTTTAACTGTTAGGAGCGGGGGGAGCACAGATACGCAGTATTTT
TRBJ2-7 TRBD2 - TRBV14 CASSPLGSGKGIGQYF TGTGCCAGCAGCCCCCTCGGTAGCGGGAAAGGTATCGGGCAGTACTTC